Listed here is a single T cell receptor beta chain. This specimen comes from a study of control samples from healthy donors and cancer patients. The protocol was immunoSEQ multiplex PCR, while the TCRdb copy is restricted to in-frame clones and leaves out a portion. The data hold 210,000 or so clones, with 91% observed a single time. With 1 base removed from V and 2 bases from J, the gap between germline ends came to 15 bases. The CDR3 totals 16 residues. The germline gives CDR1 SGHNT, CDR2 YYREEE (reference sequence). The source of this sequence is a young man in good health. The V call is TRBV5-4, the J call TRBJ1-2, with D possibly matching TRBD1 (6 bases). The sample consisted of blood. The CDR3 loop is CASSLRGGTKNYGYTF. DNA of the CDR3: TGTGCCAGCAGCTTGAGAGGGGGTACGAAGAACTATGGCTACACCTTC.